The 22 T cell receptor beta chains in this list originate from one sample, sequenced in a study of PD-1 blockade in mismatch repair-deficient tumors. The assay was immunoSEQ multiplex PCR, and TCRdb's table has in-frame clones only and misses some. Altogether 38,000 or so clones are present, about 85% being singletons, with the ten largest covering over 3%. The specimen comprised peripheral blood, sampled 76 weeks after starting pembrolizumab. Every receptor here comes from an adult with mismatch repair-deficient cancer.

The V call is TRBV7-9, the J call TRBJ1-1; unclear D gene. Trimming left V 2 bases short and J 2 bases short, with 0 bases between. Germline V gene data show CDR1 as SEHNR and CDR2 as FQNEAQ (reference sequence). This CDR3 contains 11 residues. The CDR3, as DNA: TGTGCCAGCAGCTTAAACACTGAAGCTTTCTTT. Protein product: CASSLNTEAFF.

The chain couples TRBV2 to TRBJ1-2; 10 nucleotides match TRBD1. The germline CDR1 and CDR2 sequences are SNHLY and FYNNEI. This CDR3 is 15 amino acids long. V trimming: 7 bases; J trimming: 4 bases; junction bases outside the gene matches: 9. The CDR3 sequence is CASIRGQGSPYGYTF. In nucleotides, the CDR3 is TGTGCCAGCATCAGGGGACAGGGGTCTCCCTATGGCTACACCTTC.

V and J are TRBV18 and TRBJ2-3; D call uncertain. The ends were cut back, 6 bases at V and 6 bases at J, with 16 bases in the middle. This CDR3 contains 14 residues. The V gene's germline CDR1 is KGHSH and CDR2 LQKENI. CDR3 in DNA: TGTGCCAGCTCGCCGCCGGCGACGCTGGATACGCAGTATTTT. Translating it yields CASSPPATLDTQYF.

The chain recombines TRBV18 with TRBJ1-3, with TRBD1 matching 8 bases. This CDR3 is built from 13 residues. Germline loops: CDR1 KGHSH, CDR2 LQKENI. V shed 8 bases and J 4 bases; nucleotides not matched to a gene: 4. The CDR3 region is CASERDRGNTIYF. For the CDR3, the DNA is TGTGCCAGCGAGAGGGACAGGGGAAACACCATATATTTT.

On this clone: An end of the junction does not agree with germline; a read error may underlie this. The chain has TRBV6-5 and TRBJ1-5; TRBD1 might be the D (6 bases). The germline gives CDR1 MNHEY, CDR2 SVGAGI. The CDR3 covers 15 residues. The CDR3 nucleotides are TGTGCCAGCAGCCTGGGGCAGGGGAGCAATCAGTCCCAGCATTTT. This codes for CASSLGQGSNQSQHF.

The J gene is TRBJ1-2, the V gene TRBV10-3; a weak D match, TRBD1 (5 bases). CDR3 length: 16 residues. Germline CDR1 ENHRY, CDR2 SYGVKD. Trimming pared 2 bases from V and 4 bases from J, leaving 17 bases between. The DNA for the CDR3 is TGTGCCATCAGTGAGGGGAGCGGGGGGTCGATCTATGGCTACACCTTC. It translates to CAISEGSGGSIYGYTF.

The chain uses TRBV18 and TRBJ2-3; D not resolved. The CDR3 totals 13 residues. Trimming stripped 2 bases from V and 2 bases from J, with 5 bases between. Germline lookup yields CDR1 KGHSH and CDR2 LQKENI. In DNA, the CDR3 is TGTGCCAGCTCACCAAGGCCCACAGATACGCAGTATTTT. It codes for CASSPRPTDTQYF.

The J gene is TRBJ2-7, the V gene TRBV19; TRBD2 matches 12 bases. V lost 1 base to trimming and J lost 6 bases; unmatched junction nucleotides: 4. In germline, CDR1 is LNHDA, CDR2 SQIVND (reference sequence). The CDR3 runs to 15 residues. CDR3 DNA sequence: TGTGCCAGTAGTATAGGACTAGCGGGAGTATCCGAGCAGTACTTC. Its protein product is CASSIGLAGVSEQYF. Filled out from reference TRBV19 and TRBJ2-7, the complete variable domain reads DGGITQSPKYLFRKEGQNVTLSCEQNLNHDAMYWYRQDPGQGLRLIYYSQIVNDFQKGDIAEGYSVSREKKESFPLTVTSAQKNPTAFYLCASSIGLAGVSEQYFGPGTRLTVT.

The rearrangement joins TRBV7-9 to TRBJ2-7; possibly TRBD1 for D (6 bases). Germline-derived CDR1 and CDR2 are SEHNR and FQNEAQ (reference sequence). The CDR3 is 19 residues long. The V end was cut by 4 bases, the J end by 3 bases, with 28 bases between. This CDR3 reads CASSSTGHRDQGFIYEQYF. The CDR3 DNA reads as TGTGCCAGCAGCTCAACGGGACACCGGGACCAAGGTTTTATCTACGAGCAGTACTTC.

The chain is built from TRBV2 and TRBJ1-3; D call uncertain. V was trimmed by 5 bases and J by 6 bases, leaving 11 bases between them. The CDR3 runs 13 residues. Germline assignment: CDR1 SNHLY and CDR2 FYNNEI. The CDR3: CASSPSMTNTIYF. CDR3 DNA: TGTGCCAGCAGTCCCTCTATGACAAACACCATATATTTT.

The CDR3 region is CAISTTTSGSLSTGELFF. The CDR3, as DNA: TGTGCCATCAGTACCACGACTAGCGGGAGCTTATCAACCGGGGAGCTGTTTTTT. This chain uses TRBV10-3 with TRBJ2-2, with TRBD2 matching 12 bases. This CDR3 spans 18 amino acids. Per germline, CDR1 ENHRY and CDR2 SYGVKD. Trimming took 5 bases from V and 5 from J; bases not matched to a gene: 12.

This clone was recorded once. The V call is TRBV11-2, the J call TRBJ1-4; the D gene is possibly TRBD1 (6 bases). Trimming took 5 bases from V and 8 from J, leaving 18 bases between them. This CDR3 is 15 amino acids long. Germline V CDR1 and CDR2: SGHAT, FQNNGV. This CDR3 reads CASSAHRVQGEKLFF. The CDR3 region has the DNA TGTGCCAGCAGCGCACACAGGGTCCAGGGCGAAAAACTGTTTTTT.

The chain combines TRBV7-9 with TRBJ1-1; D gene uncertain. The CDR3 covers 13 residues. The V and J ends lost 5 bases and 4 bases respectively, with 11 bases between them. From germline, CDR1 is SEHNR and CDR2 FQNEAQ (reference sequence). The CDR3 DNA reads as TGTGCCAGCAGCCTGGATCCGGGCACTGAAGCTTTCTTT. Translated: CASSLDPGTEAFF.

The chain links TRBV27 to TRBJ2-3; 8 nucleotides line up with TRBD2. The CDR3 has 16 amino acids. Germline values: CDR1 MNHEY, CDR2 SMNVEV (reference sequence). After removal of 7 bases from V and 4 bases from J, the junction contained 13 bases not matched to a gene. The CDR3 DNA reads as TGTGCCAGCACCTTTAAAAGCGGGAGTAGCCCAGATACGCAGTATTTT. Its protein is CASTFKSGSSPDTQYF.

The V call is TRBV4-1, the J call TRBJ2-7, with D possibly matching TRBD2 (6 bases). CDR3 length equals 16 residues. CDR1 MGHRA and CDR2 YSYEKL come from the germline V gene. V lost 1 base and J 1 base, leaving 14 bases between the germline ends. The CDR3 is CASSQVGKGGSYEQYF. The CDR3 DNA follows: TGCGCCAGCAGCCAAGTTGGGAAGGGAGGATCCTACGAGCAGTACTTC.

The CDR3 DNA reads as TGTGCCAGCAGCTTAGCAGACGAGCAGTACTTC. Its translation is CASSLADEQYF. This rearrangement joins TRBV7-2 to TRBJ2-7; no definite D call. CDR3 length: 11 residues. The germline V gene has CDR1 SGHTA and CDR2 FQGNSA. V lost 0 bases, J lost 5 bases, and 2 bases lay in between. Full variable domain (rest looked up from reference TRBV7-2 and TRBJ2-7): GAGVSQSPSNKVTEKGKDVELRCDPISGHTALYWYRQSLGQGLEFLIYFQGNSAPDKSGLPSDRFSAERTGGSVSTLTIQRTQQEDSAVYLCASSLADEQYFGPGTRLTVT.

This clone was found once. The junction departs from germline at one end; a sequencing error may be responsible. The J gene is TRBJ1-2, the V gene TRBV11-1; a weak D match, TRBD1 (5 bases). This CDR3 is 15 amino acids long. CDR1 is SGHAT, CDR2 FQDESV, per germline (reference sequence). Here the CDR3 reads CASNLGAGNDYGYTF. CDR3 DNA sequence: TGTGCCAGCAACTTAGGGGCAGGGAACGACTATGGCTACACCTTC.

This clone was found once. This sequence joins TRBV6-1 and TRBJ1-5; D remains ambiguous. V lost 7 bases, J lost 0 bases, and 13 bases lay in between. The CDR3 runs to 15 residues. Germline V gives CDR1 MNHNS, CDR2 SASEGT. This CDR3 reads CASKAPRVSNQPQHF. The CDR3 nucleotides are TGTGCCAGCAAAGCCCCTCGGGTTAGCAATCAGCCCCAGCATTTT.

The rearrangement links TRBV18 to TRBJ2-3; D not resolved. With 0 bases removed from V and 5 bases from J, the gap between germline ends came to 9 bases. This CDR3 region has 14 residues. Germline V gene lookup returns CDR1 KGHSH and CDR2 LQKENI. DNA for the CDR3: TGTGCCAGCTCACCACCGAAGAGGCAAGATACGCAGTATTTT. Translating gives CASSPPKRQDTQYF.

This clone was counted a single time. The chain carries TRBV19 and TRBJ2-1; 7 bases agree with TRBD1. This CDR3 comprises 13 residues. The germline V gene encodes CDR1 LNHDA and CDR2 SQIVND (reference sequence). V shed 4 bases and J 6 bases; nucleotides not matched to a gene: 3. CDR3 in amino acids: CASSRDSPNEQFF. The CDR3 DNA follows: TGTGCCAGTAGTAGGGACAGTCCCAATGAGCAGTTCTTC.

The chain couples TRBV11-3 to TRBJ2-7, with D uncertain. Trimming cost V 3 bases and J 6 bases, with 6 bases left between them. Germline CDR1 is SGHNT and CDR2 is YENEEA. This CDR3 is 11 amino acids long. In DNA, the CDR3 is TGTGCCAGCAGCTTTACTTCCGAGCAGTACTTC. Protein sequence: CASSFTSEQYF. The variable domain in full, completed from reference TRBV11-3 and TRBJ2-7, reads EAGVVQSPRYKIIEKKQPVAFWCNPISGHNTLYWYLQNLGQGPELLIRYENEEAVDDSQLPKDRFSAERLKGVDSTLKIQPAELGDSAVYLCASSFTSEQYFGPGTRLTVT.

CDR3 region: CASRDMAATRPGELFF. CDR3 coding DNA: TGTGCCAGTAGAGATATGGCGGCCACAAGACCCGGGGAGCTGTTTTTT. The chain recombines TRBV19 with TRBJ2-2, with unresolved D. CDR1 is LNHDA, CDR2 SQIVND, per germline (reference sequence). The CDR3 is made up of 16 amino acids. The V end lost 6 bases, the J end lost 6 bases, and 20 bases lay between the germline ends.